This T cell receptor beta chain originates from a study of blood T cell repertoires in COVID-19. In the authors' methods: By means of reference gene primer amplification, nucleated cell counts were estimated. Here immunoSEQ multiplex PCR was the method, and the copy in TCRdb shows in-frame clones only, minus some. The V and J calls and clone size come from that table; D and trimming were worked out from the DNA. Among about 480,000 clones listed, approximately 88% were seen once. Study members were between about 18 and 95 years old and lived in 25 or so US regions. Before being deemed recovered, Cohort 3 donors had two negative PCRs, clearance, or symptom resolution. The V gene lost 5 bases and the J gene lost 2 bases, with 10 bases spanning the gap. CDR3 length: 14 residues. Germline V gene data show CDR1 as SGHTA and CDR2 as FQGNSA.

The chain combines TRBV7-2 with TRBJ1-5, with D perhaps matching TRBD1 (5 bases). The TCR sequence derives from a woman in her thirties or forties who had recovered from COVID-19. The sequencing input was PBMCs or T cells enriched from blood (not recorded which). The CDR3 is CASSPGLRNQPQHF. CDR3 DNA: TGTGCCAGCAGCCCGGGACTCCGCAATCAGCCCCAGCATTTT.